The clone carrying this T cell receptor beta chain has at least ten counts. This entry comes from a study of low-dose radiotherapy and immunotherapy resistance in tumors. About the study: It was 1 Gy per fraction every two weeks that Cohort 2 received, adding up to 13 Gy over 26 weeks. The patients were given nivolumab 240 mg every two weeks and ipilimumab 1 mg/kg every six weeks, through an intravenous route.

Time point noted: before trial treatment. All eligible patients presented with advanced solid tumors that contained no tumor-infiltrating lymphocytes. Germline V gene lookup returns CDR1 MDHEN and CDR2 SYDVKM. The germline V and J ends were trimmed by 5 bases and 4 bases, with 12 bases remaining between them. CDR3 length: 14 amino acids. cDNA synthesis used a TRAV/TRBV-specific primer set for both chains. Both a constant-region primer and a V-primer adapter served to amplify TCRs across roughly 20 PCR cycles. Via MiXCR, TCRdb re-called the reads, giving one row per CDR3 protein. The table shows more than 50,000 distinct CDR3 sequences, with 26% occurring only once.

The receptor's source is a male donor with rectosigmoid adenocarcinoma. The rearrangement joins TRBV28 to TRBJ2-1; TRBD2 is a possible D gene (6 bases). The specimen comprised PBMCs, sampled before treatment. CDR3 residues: CASSRETSYNEQFF. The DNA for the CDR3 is TGTGCCAGCAGTCGGGAGACTAGTTACAATGAGCAGTTCTTC.